This TCR beta chain was captured by sequencing in a study of shared clonotypes between healthy human individuals. Every donor was a Caucasian adult from Nashville, Tennessee. The input for sorted-subset replicate PCRs was around 0.2 ug DNA, tens of thousands of T cell genomes. Sequencing used immunoSEQ multiplex PCR; TCRdb keeps in-frame clones, though not all of them. The profile shows around 700,000 clones, around four fifths of them singletons. This clone has more than one count but fewer than ten. The antigen remains unidentified. Study-level results: Among non-shared clonotypes, generation probabilities were lower than among those shared by all four donors. Only blood was sampled; tissue repertoires likely differ.

This TCR was recovered from a woman in her twenties or thirties in good health. The sequenced sample consisted of memory CD4+ T cells sorted from blood. Subset here: CD45RA-negative fraction.

The CDR3 nucleotides are TGTGCCAGCAGACGGGGTAACTCTGGGGCCAACGTCCTGACTTTC. It yields the protein CASRRGNSGANVLTF. The J gene is TRBJ2-6, the V gene TRBV27; D might be TRBD2 (5 bases). With 6 bases removed from V and 0 bases from J, the gap between germline ends came to 9 bases. There are 15 residues in the CDR3. Per the germline V gene, CDR1 is MNHEY and CDR2 is SMNVEV (reference sequence).